The 25 T cell receptor beta chains below all came from one sample that was sequenced in a study of a mutant IDH1 vaccine in newly diagnosed glioma listed by TCRdb under 2021. The time point label of this sample denotes: baseline, week 1 (first vaccination visit). The treatment or condition label, read with the paper, signifies: pre-vaccination baseline after standard-of-care therapy. Library construction relied on the immunoSEQ multiplex PCR assay. The source is immuneACCESS, and TCRdb retained only in-frame sequences with V and J called. Part of the clones is not carried over; for the studies checked, unresolved V genes explain less than half of this, and the remainder is unexplained. The sample data list about 50,000 clones, and more than 80% of these were observed just once. Together, the top ten hold 2% to 3% of the sample. This material consisted of PBMCs, taken from a glioma patient treated with radiotherapy, temozolomide or both. The source of these receptors is a man aged 35-49 years with glioma.

The rearrangement uses TRBV11-3 and TRBJ2-7, with D possibly being TRBD2 (5 bases). CDR1 SGHNT and CDR2 YENEEA come from the germline V gene. V was clipped by 9 bases and J by 6 bases, with 9 bases between them. This CDR3 is 10 amino acids long. The CDR3 DNA reads as TGTGCCAGAACCCGGGGCGAGCAGTACTTC. Amino acids: CARTRGEQYF.

This rearrangement joins TRBV28 to TRBJ1-4; 7 nucleotides line up with TRBD1. Germline V CDR1 and CDR2: MDHEN, SYDVKM. The CDR3 has 15 residues. Trimming removed 4 bases from V and 4 bases from J; junction bases left unmatched: 6. The CDR3 is CASSYAGTVNEKLFF. The CDR3, as DNA: TGTGCCAGCAGTTATGCCGGGACAGTTAATGAAAAACTGTTTTTT.

This sequence joins TRBV5-1 and TRBJ2-7; D remains ambiguous. V dropped 1 base and J dropped 6 bases, with 8 bases sitting between them. Germline CDR1 and CDR2: SGHRS and YFSETQ. The CDR3 loop spans 12 amino acids. The chain's CDR3 is CASSLFMAEQYF. The CDR3 DNA is TGCGCCAGCAGCTTGTTCATGGCCGAGCAGTACTTC.

The V gene is TRBV5-4, the J gene TRBJ1-3, with D unclear. The V and J ends lost 4 bases and 0 bases respectively, with 8 bases between them. This CDR3 is built from 14 residues. Germline loops: CDR1 SGHNT, CDR2 YYREEE (reference sequence). CDR3 sequence (DNA): TGTGCCAGCAGCCCTCAATACTCTGGAAACACCATATATTTT. It is translated as CASSPQYSGNTIYF.

For the CDR3, the DNA is TGTGCCAGCAGCTCGGCCTCCGGAAACACCATATATTTT. Protein: CASSSASGNTIYF. The chain is built from TRBV7-2 and TRBJ1-3; D ambiguous. Germline V gives CDR1 SGHTA, CDR2 FQGNSA. V was clipped by 4 bases and J by 4 bases, with 8 bases between them. This CDR3 spans 13 amino acids.

This chain links TRBV7-8 with TRBJ1-1; no reliable D call. Per the germline V gene, CDR1 is SGHVS and CDR2 is FQNEAQ. The CDR3 spans 14 residues. V was shortened by 2 bases and J by 2 bases, with 9 bases between the two germline ends. For the CDR3, the DNA is TGTGCCAGCAGCTTATCTTTAGTAAACACTGAAGCTTTCTTT. Translation: CASSLSLVNTEAFF.

V and J are TRBV7-2 and TRBJ2-3; D is unclear. Germline CDR1 and CDR2: SGHTA and FQGNSA. This CDR3 is 13 amino acids long. The V gene lost 1 base and the J gene lost 4 bases, with 6 bases spanning the gap. CDR3 region: CASSLDAPDTQYF. CDR3 DNA: TGTGCCAGCAGCTTAGACGCGCCAGATACGCAGTATTTT.

This clone showed up just once. This chain uses TRBV5-5 with TRBJ2-1, with TRBD1 matching over 7 bases. The V gene end was trimmed by 1 base and the J gene end by 2 bases; junction bases not matched to a gene: 3. This CDR3 region has 15 residues. CDR1 is SGHKS, CDR2 YYEKEE, per germline (reference sequence). The CDR3 DNA reads as TGTGCCAGCAGCTTGAGAGGACAGGCCTACAATGAGCAGTTCTTC. Its translation is CASSLRGQAYNEQFF.

The V and J genes are TRBV7-2 and TRBJ2-2; D gene unclear. Germline assignment: CDR1 SGHTA and CDR2 FQGNSA. V shed 7 bases and J shed 0 bases, with 12 bases lying between them. This CDR3 has 15 amino acids. The CDR3 DNA reads TGTGCCAGCAAAGACTGGACGGCGAACACCGGGGAGCTGTTTTTT. This sequence encodes CASKDWTANTGELFF.

This sequence joins TRBV5-1 and TRBJ2-7, with D maybe TRBD1 (6 bases). Germline V gene lookup returns CDR1 SGHRS and CDR2 YFSETQ. The CDR3 runs to 12 residues. V was clipped by 4 bases and J by 9 bases, with 14 bases between them. CDR3: CASSEPQGGQYF. The CDR3 DNA reads TGCGCCAGCAGCGAACCACAGGGCGGGCAGTACTTC.

In its sample, this clone was seen a few times. The chain couples TRBV9 to TRBJ1-2, with D unclear. Germline V lookup: CDR1 SGDLS, CDR2 YYNGEE. This CDR3 comprises 13 residues. V was trimmed by 4 bases and J by 4 bases, leaving 11 bases between them. The CDR3 sequence: CASSPPTAYGYTF. The CDR3 nucleotides are TGTGCCAGCAGCCCACCGACTGCCTATGGCTACACCTTC.

This chain connects TRBV20-1 to TRBJ2-7; TRBD1 is a possible D gene (5 bases). Deletions cut 5 bases from V and 5 bases from J, with 10 bases between. Germline V gene lookup returns CDR1 DFQATT and CDR2 SNEGSKA (reference sequence). The CDR3 is 11 amino acids. CDR3 nucleotide sequence: TGCAGTGCTCACCAGGGTAACGAGCAGTACTTC. This gives the protein CSAHQGNEQYF.

The chain carries TRBV4-2 and TRBJ1-4; D remains unclear. This CDR3 has 15 residues. The V gene's germline CDR1 is LGHNA and CDR2 YNFKEQ. V was shortened by 2 bases and J by 3 bases, with 10 bases between the two germline ends. This chain's CDR3 is CASSQNLFPNEKLFF. In nucleotides, the CDR3 is TGTGCCAGCAGCCAAAATCTCTTTCCTAATGAAAAACTGTTTTTT.

The chain joins TRBV19 to TRBJ1-2, with 7 bases matching TRBD1. J was trimmed by 7 bases and V by 6 bases; bases with no gene match: 5. Germline V gene lookup returns CDR1 LNHDA and CDR2 SQIVND (reference sequence). The CDR3 has 12 amino acids. CDR3 amino acids: CASRGQEVGYTF. For the CDR3, the DNA is TGTGCCAGTAGAGGACAGGAGGTTGGCTACACCTTC.

The rearrangement links TRBV9 to TRBJ2-5; no firm D call. CDR3 length equals 13 residues. The germline gives CDR1 SGDLS, CDR2 YYNGEE. V dropped 0 bases and J dropped 0 bases, with 3 bases sitting between them. This CDR3 is CASSVGHQETQYF. CDR3 sequence (DNA): TGTGCCAGCAGCGTAGGGCACCAAGAGACCCAGTACTTC.

The rearrangement uses TRBV5-1 and TRBJ2-7; D is unresolved. This CDR3 is built from 13 residues. Trimming took off 0 bases at V and 0 bases at J, with 4 bases between the two ends. CDR1 SGHRS and CDR2 YFSETQ come from the germline V gene. For the CDR3, the DNA is TGCGCCAGCAGCTTGGGCAGCTCCTACGAGCAGTACTTC. Protein: CASSLGSSYEQYF.

The chain recombines TRBV7-9 with TRBJ2-5, with a weak D call TRBD2 (5 bases). V gave up 8 bases and J gave up 4 bases, with 11 bases separating them. The CDR3 is 12 amino acids. Germline values: CDR1 SEHNR, CDR2 FQNEAQ (reference sequence). Here the CDR3 DNA reads TGTGCCAGCCGCCAGCGGCGAGAGACCCAGTACTTC. Translated, it gives CASRQRRETQYF.

Here the CDR3 reads CAINITDVTYEQYF. The CDR3 DNA reads TGTGCCATCAACATAACCGACGTTACCTACGAGCAGTACTTC. V gene TRBV10-3 combines with J gene TRBJ2-7; D is unclear. The CDR3 is made up of 14 amino acids. CDR1 is ENHRY and CDR2 is SYGVKD in the germline V gene. Trimming removed 7 bases at V and 2 bases at J, with 15 bases between.

The CDR3 nucleotides are TGTGCCAGCAAAATTACCCAGGGATTTGGCAATCAGCCCCAGCATTTT. Residues: CASKITQGFGNQPQHF. This sequence joins TRBV28 and TRBJ1-5; tentatively, D is TRBD1 (5 bases). The V end lost 7 bases, the J end lost 2 bases, and 18 bases lay between the germline ends. The CDR3 contains 16 residues. The germline V gene encodes CDR1 MDHEN and CDR2 SYDVKM. The complete variable domain, with remaining parts taken from reference TRBV28 and TRBJ1-5, reads DVKVTQSSRYLVKRTGEKVFLECVQDMDHENMFWYRQDPGLGLRLIYFSYDVKMKEKGDIPEGYSVSREKKERFSLILESASTNQTSMYLCASKITQGFGNQPQHFGDGTRLSIL.

The chain employs TRBV2 and TRBJ2-7; 7 bases map to TRBD2. This CDR3 spans 14 amino acids. V was clipped by 6 bases and J by 1 base; unmatched bases: 6. Germline-derived CDR1 and CDR2 are SNHLY and FYNNEI. The CDR3 loop reads CASRQSGGSYEQYF. Here the CDR3 DNA reads TGTGCCAGCAGGCAGTCGGGAGGTTCCTACGAGCAGTACTTC.

Here the CDR3 reads CASSGTGWTEAFF. CDR3 DNA: TGTGCCAGCAGCGGGACAGGGTGGACTGAAGCTTTCTTT. This chain joins TRBV7-2 and TRBJ1-1; 9 nucleotides agree with TRBD1. The junction had 3 bases not matched to a gene; V was cut back by 5 bases and J by 5 bases. The germline V gene encodes CDR1 SGHTA and CDR2 FQGNSA. The CDR3 sequence is 13 residues long.

The chain carries TRBV5-6 and TRBJ2-3; D is perhaps TRBD2 (5 bases). Germline V CDR1 and CDR2: SGHDT, YYEEEE. Trimming removed 0 bases from V and 4 bases from J, with 18 bases in between. This CDR3 contains 17 residues. In DNA, the CDR3 is TGTGCCAGCAGCTTGGCCAAAGGACTTCTAATCGCAGATACGCAGTATTTT. Translating gives CASSLAKGLLIADTQYF.

The genes are TRBV4-1 and TRBJ1-4; D possibly corresponds to TRBD1 (5 bases). V was cut by 0 bases and J by 6 bases, with 11 bases left in between. The V gene's germline CDR1 is MGHRA and CDR2 YSYEKL. The CDR3 is 15 amino acids. The CDR3 DNA follows: TGCGCCAGCAGCCAAGACTCCAGGGTTGATGAAAAACTGTTTTTT. Its protein product is CASSQDSRVDEKLFF.

The rearrangement uses TRBV5-1 and TRBJ2-7, with D possibly being TRBD1 (6 bases). V lost 3 bases to trimming and J lost 3 bases, with 13 bases between them. Germline CDR1 SGHRS, CDR2 YFSETQ. There are 14 residues in the CDR3. CDR3 region: CASSSLGAFYEQYF. CDR3 in DNA: TGCGCCAGCAGCTCCTTGGGGGCATTCTACGAGCAGTACTTC.

The chain recombines TRBV7-9 with TRBJ2-7; D remains ambiguous. V was pared by 6 bases and J by 7 bases, with 16 bases between. This CDR3 is built from 13 residues. The germline CDR1 and CDR2 sequences are SEHNR and FQNEAQ (reference sequence). CDR3 DNA sequence: TGTGCCAGCAGTCCGGGTGCCCTGAGGGAGCAGTACTTC. This encodes CASSPGALREQYF.